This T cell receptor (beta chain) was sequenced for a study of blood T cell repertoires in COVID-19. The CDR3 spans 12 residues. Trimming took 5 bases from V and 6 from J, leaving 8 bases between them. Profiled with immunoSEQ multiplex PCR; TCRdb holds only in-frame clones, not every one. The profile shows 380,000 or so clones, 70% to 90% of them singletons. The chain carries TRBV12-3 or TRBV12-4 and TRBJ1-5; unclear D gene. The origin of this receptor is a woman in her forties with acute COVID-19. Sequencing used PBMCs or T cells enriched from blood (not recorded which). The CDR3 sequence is CASSPPFQPQHF. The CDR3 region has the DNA TGTGCCAGCAGTCCCCCGTTTCAGCCCCAGCATTTT.